This TCR beta chain is from a study of radiation and T cells in renal cell carcinoma. Noted time point: baseline pretreatment blood. Treatment in this sample: 15 Gy SBRT to primary tumor, nephrectomy 4 weeks later. After SBRT, blood was collected at 2 and 4 weeks, plus baseline. The table came from immunoSEQ multiplex PCR; TCRdb's copy has only in-frame clones and leaves some out. The sample has approximately 140,000 clones; less than 90% are singletons. V dropped 0 bases and J dropped 7 bases, with 10 bases sitting between them. This CDR3 comprises 13 residues. Germline CDR1 and CDR2: SGHDT and YYEEEE.

This sequence joins TRBV5-6 and TRBJ1-1, with unresolved D. This sample comprised blood, obtained from a patient whose treatment included radiotherapy and nephrectomy. The clonotype was recovered from a woman aged 45-65 years with renal cell carcinoma. CDR3 nucleotides: TGTGCCAGCAGCTTGGGACATTTCTTTGAAGCTTTCTTT. It encodes CASSLGHFFEAFF. The whole variable domain, remainder taken from reference TRBV5-6 and TRBJ1-1, is DAGVTQSPTHLIKTRGQQVTLRCSPKSGHDTVSWYQQALGQGPQFIFQYYEEEERQRGNFPDRFSGHQFPNYSSELNVNALLLGDSALYLCASSLGHFFEAFFGQGTRLTVV.